A single sample is the source of the 3 T cell receptor beta chains below, sequenced in a study of blood T cell repertoires in COVID-19 (dated by TCRdb to about 2020). Libraries came from the immunoSEQ multiplex PCR assay. TCRdb stores this immuneACCESS table with in-frame sequences only. Part of the clones is absent; in the studies checked, under half of the shortfall reflects unresolved V genes, and no reason is known for the rest. Present in this sample are about 370,000 clones, approximately 87% of which were seen just once. About 10% of the sample is held by the ten biggest clonotypes. Material: peripheral blood. Source of these receptors: a woman in her thirties with COVID-19, enrolled during active disease.

The count of this clone is one. V gene TRBV10-1 combines with J gene TRBJ2-7; D is uncertain. Trimming cost V 2 bases and J 1 base, with 12 bases left between them. CDR3 length equals 15 residues. Germline V CDR1 and CDR2: WNHNN, SYGVQD (reference sequence). The CDR3: CASSEGTDPSYEQYF. In DNA, the CDR3 is TGCGCCAGCAGTGAGGGAACAGATCCTTCCTACGAGCAGTACTTC.

The V gene is TRBV7-2, the J gene TRBJ2-5; D is unclear. The CDR3 consists of 12 residues. The germline V and J ends were trimmed by 5 bases and 5 bases, with 9 bases remaining between them. Per germline, CDR1 SGHTA and CDR2 FQGNSA. The DNA for the CDR3 is TGTGCCAGCAGCCCAAATCGGGAGACCCAGTACTTC. It yields the protein CASSPNRETQYF.

The V gene is TRBV18, the J gene TRBJ1-3; 7 bases are a match to TRBD1. CDR1 and CDR2 (germline): KGHSH, LQKENI. Trimming at V came to 3 bases and at J to 0 bases, leaving 2 bases not matched to a gene. The CDR3 consists of 15 residues. The CDR3 DNA follows: TGTGCCAGCTCACCGGGACAGAACTCTGGAAACACCATATATTTT. As protein: CASSPGQNSGNTIYF.